This entry lists 3 T cell receptor beta chains sequenced from one sample in a study of vaccination and CD4 T cells after COVID-19. The sample's treatment: roughly 11-day PBMC culture with coronavirus spike peptide pools or control peptides (ViraFEST assay). With the Oncomine TCR Beta short-read assay, DNA from cultured CD4+ T cells was sequenced. MiXCR was run by TCRdb on the PCR reads, yielding one entry per CDR3 protein. The sample yields roughly 3,900 distinct CDR3 sequences, roughly 20% seen once. Which antigens these TCRs recognize remains unknown. Material: CD4+ T cells from blood, cultured in vitro. The receptors derive from a human donor who had recovered from COVID-19.

This chain uses TRBV20-1 with TRBJ1-6; no firm D call. Trimming cost V 3 bases and J 4 bases, with 13 bases left between them. CDR1 is DFQATT, CDR2 SNEGSKA, per germline (reference sequence). The CDR3 totals 15 residues. CDR3 in amino acids: CSARTEKGYNSPLHF. CDR3 DNA sequence: TGCAGTGCTAGGACGGAGAAAGGGTATAATTCACCCCTCCACTTT.

About this clonotype: A much larger clone differs by one base, so this may be a read error. In DNA, the CDR3 is TGTGCCAGCAGCTTCGCAGGGGGCGGCTTCCCTTTAGGGCCCCAGCATTTT. The encoded protein is CASSFAGGGFPLGPQHF. This chain links TRBV5-8 with TRBJ1-5; 8 positions match TRBD1. Losses at the gene ends were 2 bases for V and 9 bases for J; bases not matched to a gene: 16. Germline CDR1 is SGHTS and CDR2 is YDEGEE. The CDR3 runs to 17 residues.

This clonotype has a handful of counts. This chain joins TRBV5-4 and TRBJ2-5; D possibly matches TRBD1 or TRBD2 (5 bases each). The CDR3 runs to 13 residues. V gave up 7 bases and J gave up 2 bases, with 12 bases separating them. Germline values: CDR1 SGHNT, CDR2 YYREEE (reference sequence). In nucleotides, the CDR3 is TGTGCCAGCGGCCGGGACGGTCAAGAGACCCAGTACTTC. Protein product: CASGRDGQETQYF.